The rows below give T cell receptor beta chains drawn from one sample of a study of blood T cells in healthy people across ages. MiXCR, applied by TCRdb to the 5' RACE reads, yields one record per CDR3 protein. The sample yields just under 900,000 distinct CDR3 sequences, under 35% seen once. Sequenced material: blood. The receptors derive from a woman of 80 years or more in good health. CDR3s include the opening cysteine and the closing phenylalanine or tryptophan. The order of the fields is J gene, CDR3 length, V gene, CDR3 protein.

J: TRBJ1-2; length: 13; V: TRBV7-2; CDR3: CASSEKGGYGYTF
J: TRBJ1-5; length: 9; V: TRBV5-6; CDR3: CATSAPQHF
J: TRBJ1-1; length: 15; V: TRBV21-1; CDR3: CASPPLQGTAIEAFF
J: TRBJ1-4; length: 14; V: TRBV20-1; CDR3: CSARGNKDNEKLFF
J: TRBJ1-2; length: 15; V: TRBV7-9; CDR3: CASSSTPAGNYGYTF
J: TRBJ2-5; length: 15; V: TRBV6-5; CDR3: CASSRGTSGGVTQYF
J: TRBJ1-1; length: 14; V: TRBV18; CDR3: CASSPRQTNTEAFF
J: TRBJ2-5; length: 14; V: TRBV9; CDR3: CASSGSSARETQYF
J: TRBJ1-4; length: 14; V: TRBV20-1; CDR3: CSAHHRAEGEKRFF
J: TRBJ1-1; length: 14; V: TRBV7-3; CDR3: CASSAEGRNTEAFF
J: TRBJ2-3; length: 15; V: TRBV6-5; CDR3: CASRPTGVLADTQYF
J: TRBJ2-3; length: 15; V: TRBV29-1; CDR3: CSVERPGVRTGTQYF
J: TRBJ2-5; length: 13; V: TRBV24-1; CDR3: CATSDLDQETQYF
J: TRBJ2-5; length: 16; V: TRBV5-1; CDR3: CASRGVAGGKVETQYF
J: TRBJ2-5; length: 12; V: TRBV5-1; CDR3: CASSFSQETQYF
J: TRBJ2-7; length: 16; V: TRBV7-2; CDR3: CASSLEAGRLSYEQYF
J: TRBJ2-5; length: 13; V: TRBV7-9; CDR3: CASSEGQGGTQYF
J: TRBJ1-2; length: 15; V: TRBV7-2; CDR3: CASSLRSGQTNGYTF
J: TRBJ2-1; length: 15; V: TRBV5-1; CDR3: CASSPGLAGKEEQFF
J: TRBJ2-3; length: 13; V: TRBV4-3; CDR3: CASSQDRRSTQYF
J: TRBJ2-3; length: 14; V: TRBV12-3/TRBV12-4; CDR3: CASSFRERTDTQYF
J: TRBJ2-3; length: 11; V: TRBV20-1; CDR3: CSAGTQDTQYF
J: TRBJ1-5; length: 13; V: TRBV18; CDR3: CASSPGPGQPQHF
J: TRBJ1-5; length: 15; V: TRBV20-1; CDR3: CSATLGGTINQPQHF